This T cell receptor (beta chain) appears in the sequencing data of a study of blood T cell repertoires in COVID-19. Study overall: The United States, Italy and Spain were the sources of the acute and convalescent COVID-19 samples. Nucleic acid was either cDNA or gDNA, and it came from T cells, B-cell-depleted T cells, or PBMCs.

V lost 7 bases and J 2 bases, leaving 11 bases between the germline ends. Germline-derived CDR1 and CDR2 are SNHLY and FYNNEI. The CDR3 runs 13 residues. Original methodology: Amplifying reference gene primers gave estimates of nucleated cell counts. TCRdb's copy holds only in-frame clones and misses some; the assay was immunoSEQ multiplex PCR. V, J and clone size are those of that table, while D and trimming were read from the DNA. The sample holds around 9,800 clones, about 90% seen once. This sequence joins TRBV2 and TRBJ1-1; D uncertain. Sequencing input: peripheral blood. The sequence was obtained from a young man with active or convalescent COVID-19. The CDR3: CASKAGLNTEAFF. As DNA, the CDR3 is TGTGCCAGCAAGGCAGGATTAAACACTGAAGCTTTCTTT. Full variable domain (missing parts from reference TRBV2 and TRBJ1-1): EPEVTQTPSHQVTQMGQEVILRCVPISNHLYFYWYRQILGQKVEFLVSFYNNEISEKSEIFDDQFSVERPDGSNFTLKIRSTKLEDSAMYFCASKAGLNTEAFFGQGTRLTVV.